The next 32 T cell receptor beta chains were all read from a single sample in a study of blood T cell repertoires in COVID-19. Using immunoSEQ multiplex PCR, the repertoire was profiled, and TCRdb retains in-frame clones only, with some absent. The data show some 15,000 clones, around nine tenths seen once. Material for sequencing was peripheral blood. The receptors originated from a man aged 60 to 69 with active COVID-19.

This rearrangement joins TRBV27 to TRBJ1-2, with a weak D call TRBD1 (6 bases). Germline assignment: CDR1 MNHEY and CDR2 SMNVEV (reference sequence). The germline V and J ends were trimmed by 4 bases and 4 bases, with 28 bases remaining between them. This CDR3 has 19 amino acids. CDR3 bases: TGTGCCAGCAGTTCCTATCGGACAGATAAACACCCTAACTCCTATGGCTACACCTTC. Translation gives CASSSYRTDKHPNSYGYTF.

The V call is TRBV5-1, the J call TRBJ2-5; D possibly corresponds to TRBD2 (6 bases). With 4 bases removed from V and 5 bases from J, the gap between germline ends came to 12 bases. There are 13 residues in the CDR3. Germline assignment: CDR1 SGHRS and CDR2 YFSETQ. The CDR3 loop is CASSEGLLETQYF. The CDR3 DNA follows: TGCGCCAGCAGCGAGGGACTCTTGGAGACCCAGTACTTC. Using reference TRBV5-1 and TRBJ2-5 for the parts outside the CDR3, the full variable domain is KAGVTQTPRYLIKTRGQQVTLSCSPISGHRSVSWYQQTPGQGLQFLFEYFSETQRNKGNFPGRFSGRQFSNSRSEMNVSTLELGDSALYLCASSEGLLETQYFGPGTRLLVL.

CDR3 sequence reads: CASNIQGNEQFF. As DNA, the CDR3 is TGTGCCAGCAATATCCAGGGGAATGAGCAGTTCTTC. The chain is built from TRBV28 and TRBJ2-1, with a possible D match to TRBD1 (6 bases). V was cut by 7 bases and J by 7 bases, with 11 bases left in between. The CDR3 loop spans 12 amino acids. Per germline, CDR1 MDHEN and CDR2 SYDVKM. Complete variable domain (other parts from reference TRBV28 and TRBJ2-1): DVKVTQSSRYLVKRTGEKVFLECVQDMDHENMFWYRQDPGLGLRLIYFSYDVKMKEKGDIPEGYSVSREKKERFSLILESASTNQTSMYLCASNIQGNEQFFGPGTRLTVL.

In its sample, this clone was seen once. The chain recombines TRBV19 with TRBJ1-5, with a possible D match to TRBD1 (5 bases). Germline loops: CDR1 LNHDA, CDR2 SQIVND (reference sequence). The CDR3 runs to 11 residues. Between the trimmed V and J ends, which lost 3 bases and 16 bases, there was a span of 13 bases. The CDR3 loop reads CASSMGRVSHF. The CDR3 nucleotides read TGTGCCAGTAGTATGGGGCGCGTTAGCCATTTT.

The chain employs TRBV6-1 and TRBJ2-5, with no clear D. This CDR3 comprises 14 residues. The germline V and J ends were trimmed by 2 bases and 2 bases, with 9 bases remaining between them. Germline V gene data show CDR1 as MNHNS and CDR2 as SASEGT. CDR3 loop: CASSELGLQETQYF. Here the CDR3 DNA reads TGTGCCAGCAGTGAATTGGGCTTACAAGAGACCCAGTACTTC.

The CDR3 loop reads CASSQEGADWVQETQYF. The CDR3 bases are TGCGCCAGCAGCCAAGAAGGTGCGGACTGGGTTCAAGAGACCCAGTACTTC. V and J are TRBV4-1 and TRBJ2-5; D possibly corresponds to TRBD2 (5 bases). The V end was cut by 0 bases, the J end by 2 bases, with 16 bases between. The CDR3 has 17 residues. Germline-derived CDR1 and CDR2 are MGHRA and YSYEKL.

This chain connects TRBV27 to TRBJ2-7; possibly TRBD2 for D (5 bases). The V and J ends lost 5 bases and 13 bases respectively, with 27 bases between them. CDR1 is MNHEY, CDR2 SMNVEV, per germline (reference sequence). There are 15 residues in the CDR3. The chain's CDR3 is CASSTPIRDPRRQYF. As DNA, the CDR3 is TGTGCCAGCAGTACCCCAATTAGAGACCCACGGAGGCAATACTTC.

V and J are TRBV6-6 and TRBJ2-2, with 12 bases that match TRBD2. V trimming: 7 bases; J trimming: 7 bases; junction bases outside the gene matches: 10. The CDR3 totals 16 residues. Germline CDR1 MNHNY, CDR2 SVGAGI (reference sequence). The CDR3 bases are TGTGCCAGCATGGCTAGCGGGGGGGCGGACGGCGGGGAGCTGTTTTTT. Its protein product is CASMASGGADGGELFF.

This chain joins TRBV10-3 and TRBJ2-2; D is perhaps TRBD2 (5 bases). Germline V gene sequence: CDR1 ENHRY, CDR2 SYGVKD. V gave up 0 bases and J gave up 7 bases, with 12 bases separating them. CDR3 length equals 15 residues. The CDR3 bases are TGTGCCATCAGTGAGTCACTAGGGCTGATCGGGGAGCTGTTTTTT. It encodes CAISESLGLIGELFF.

The chain couples TRBV18 to TRBJ1-3, with D perhaps matching TRBD1 (5 bases). In germline, CDR1 is KGHSH, CDR2 LQKENI. The CDR3 sequence is 16 residues long. The V end lost 4 bases, the J end lost 2 bases, and 15 bases lay between the germline ends. CDR3 DNA: TGTGCCAGCTCACTTGGGACCGGGGGTACTGGAAACACCATATATTTT. This encodes CASSLGTGGTGNTIYF.

This clone was picked up one time. This chain joins TRBV18 and TRBJ2-2; D is ambiguous. Trimming removed 8 bases from V and 1 base from J, with 8 bases in between. The CDR3 covers 13 residues. Germline V lookup: CDR1 KGHSH, CDR2 LQKENI. The CDR3 nucleotides are TGTGCCAGCGCTGAGGTGAACACCGGGGAGCTGTTTTTT. As protein: CASAEVNTGELFF. Filled out from reference TRBV18 and TRBJ2-2, the complete variable domain reads NAGVMQNPRHLVRRRGQEARLRCSPMKGHSHVYWYRQLPEEGLKFMVYLQKENIIDESGMPKERFSAEFPKEGPSILRIQQVVRGDSAAYFCASAEVNTGELFFGEGSRLTVL.

The gene calls are TRBV5-6 and TRBJ2-5; 8 nucleotides match TRBD1. V lost 4 bases, J lost 5 bases, and 16 bases stayed unmatched. This CDR3 region has 17 residues. Germline CDR1 reads SGHDT; CDR2 reads YYEEEE. The DNA of the CDR3 is TGTGCCAGCAGCCTGGGGATTACAGGGGGTATTTTTGAGACCCAGTACTTC. Translated: CASSLGITGGIFETQYF.

The CDR3 here is CASSRGRGSYNEQFF. In DNA, the CDR3 is TGTGCCAGCAGTCGGGGCAGGGGGTCCTACAATGAGCAGTTCTTC. The V gene is TRBV2, the J gene TRBJ2-1; 7 bases agree with TRBD1. This CDR3 has 15 residues. Germline loops: CDR1 SNHLY, CDR2 FYNNEI. V lost 5 bases to trimming and J lost 1 base; unmatched junction nucleotides: 5.

The chain joins TRBV7-2 to TRBJ2-1; 10 bases line up with TRBD2. The CDR3 runs to 17 residues. Losses at the gene ends were 5 bases for V and 6 bases for J; bases not matched to a gene: 13. CDR1 and CDR2 from the germline V gene are SGHTA and FQGNSA. As DNA, the CDR3 is TGTGCCAGCAGCCCAACCCGGCTAGCGGGGGCCGTCAATGAGCAGTTCTTC. Amino acid sequence: CASSPTRLAGAVNEQFF.

The rearrangement links TRBV5-1 to TRBJ2-7; 9 bases match TRBD2. This CDR3 is built from 21 residues. Germline loops: CDR1 SGHRS, CDR2 YFSETQ. V lost 4 bases to trimming and J lost 3 bases; unmatched junction nucleotides: 26. In DNA form, the CDR3 reads TGCGCCAGCAGCCCGGAGCGGGTTGAGCGGGGGGCTTCCTCCCTTTACTACGAGCAGTACTTC. It yields the protein CASSPERVERGASSLYYEQYF.

The V call is TRBV27, the J call TRBJ2-1; 10 nucleotides line up with TRBD1. This CDR3 contains 16 residues. Trimming at V came to 5 bases and at J to 5 bases, leaving 9 bases not matched to a gene. Germline loops: CDR1 MNHEY, CDR2 SMNVEV (reference sequence). CDR3 sequence reads: CASSPGTGVPHNEQFF. CDR3 coding DNA: TGTGCCAGCAGTCCGGGGACAGGGGTCCCCCACAATGAGCAGTTCTTC.

The chain uses TRBV9 and TRBJ1-6; 9 nucleotides agree with TRBD1. CDR3 length: 15 amino acids. Trimming cost V 3 bases and J 7 bases; bases outside gene matches: 5. Germline V gene data show CDR1 as SGDLS and CDR2 as YYNGEE. The chain's CDR3 is CASSAWGQGNSPLHF. CDR3 in DNA: TGTGCCAGCAGCGCCTGGGGACAGGGCAATTCACCCCTCCACTTT.

The chain links TRBV18 to TRBJ1-6, with 9 bases matching TRBD1. The V and J ends lost 1 base and 6 bases, in that order; junction bases with no gene match: 13. Germline assignment: CDR1 KGHSH and CDR2 LQKENI. The CDR3 extends over 19 amino acids. The CDR3 DNA follows: TGTGCCAGCTCACCACTGGGCGTGAATGACAGGGGGATTAATTCACCCCTCCACTTT. This translates into CASSPLGVNDRGINSPLHF.

The CDR3 nucleotides are TGTGCCAGCAGATCAACAGGGGTCGGTAATGGCTACACCTTC. Translation: CASRSTGVGNGYTF. The chain carries TRBV6-6 and TRBJ1-2; the match to TRBD1 covers 7 bases. This CDR3 has 14 amino acids. The junction had 10 bases not matched to a gene; V was cut back by 6 bases and J by 6 bases. Germline lookup yields CDR1 MNHNY and CDR2 SVGAGI (reference sequence).

V usage is TRBV5-6 and J usage is TRBJ1-3; D gene ambiguous. CDR1 SGHDT and CDR2 YYEEEE come from the germline V gene. The CDR3 has 19 residues. Trimming left V 4 bases short and J 2 bases short, with 25 bases between. The CDR3 loop reads CASSPGVRQATNPGNTIYF. The CDR3 DNA sequence: TGTGCCAGCAGCCCTGGCGTTCGGCAGGCGACGAACCCTGGAAACACCATATATTTT.

The genes are TRBV27 and TRBJ2-7; 8 bases fit TRBD2. Germline lookup yields CDR1 MNHEY and CDR2 SMNVEV (reference sequence). The CDR3 is 14 amino acids. V shed 7 bases, J shed 5 bases, and the junction held 10 bases outside the gene matches. The chain's CDR3 is CASTLLAGQDEQYF. DNA for the CDR3: TGTGCCAGCACTCTTTTAGCGGGGCAAGACGAGCAGTACTTC.

Only one count was recorded for this clone. This chain links TRBV5-1 with TRBJ2-3; D gene uncertain. The V end was cut by 0 bases, the J end by 11 bases, with 10 bases between. The CDR3 extends over 12 amino acids. Germline V gene lookup returns CDR1 SGHRS and CDR2 YFSETQ. CDR3 region: CASSLGESRQYF. The CDR3 bases are TGCGCCAGCAGCTTGGGAGAGAGTCGGCAGTATTTT.

The V call is TRBV6-5, the J call TRBJ2-7; no clear D. Trimming pared 4 bases from V and 3 bases from J, leaving 4 bases between. The germline V gene encodes CDR1 MNHEY and CDR2 SVGAGI. This CDR3 has 11 amino acids. Written as DNA, the CDR3 is TGTGCCAGCAGTTCTTACTACGAGCAGTACTTC. It yields the protein CASSSYYEQYF.

This clone was recorded once. CDR3 bases: TGTGCCAGTAGTATAAGTCCCGTGGGACAAAATACGCAGTATTTT. Encoded protein: CASSISPVGQNTQYF. The V call is TRBV19, the J call TRBJ2-3, with D perhaps matching TRBD1 (6 bases). V was cut by 2 bases and J by 7 bases, with 16 bases left in between. The germline V gene has CDR1 LNHDA and CDR2 SQIVND (reference sequence). The CDR3 is 15 amino acids.

The V gene is TRBV27, the J gene TRBJ2-3; unclear D gene. The ends were cut back, 1 base at V and 2 bases at J, with 10 bases in the middle. From germline, CDR1 is MNHEY and CDR2 SMNVEV (reference sequence). This CDR3 spans 15 amino acids. The CDR3 is CASSLFARTTDTQYF. CDR3 DNA sequence: TGTGCCAGCAGTTTATTCGCCAGAACCACAGATACGCAGTATTTT.

The chain links TRBV19 to TRBJ1-2; D remains ambiguous. V was shortened by 7 bases and J by 4 bases, with 16 bases between the two germline ends. CDR1 is LNHDA, CDR2 SQIVND, per germline (reference sequence). This CDR3 is built from 14 residues. The CDR3 nucleotides are TGTGCCAGTATGGAAGGATACGCGGGCTATGGCTACACCTTC. Amino acids: CASMEGYAGYGYTF.

This sequence joins TRBV12-3 or TRBV12-4 and TRBJ1-2; no clear D. This CDR3 comprises 13 residues. Trimming removed 7 bases from V and 4 bases from J, with 13 bases in between. Written as DNA, the CDR3 is TGTGCCAGCACATATGTGGGCTCCTATGGCTACACCTTC. It yields the protein CASTYVGSYGYTF.

V gene TRBV25-1 combines with J gene TRBJ2-7, with D uncertain. This CDR3 region has 14 residues. Germline CDR1 and CDR2: MGHDK and SYGVNS. V was cut by 3 bases and J by 3 bases, with 12 bases left in between. The CDR3 region is CASSDPSGFYEQYF. Written as DNA, the CDR3 is TGTGCCAGCAGTGACCCCTCGGGTTTCTACGAGCAGTACTTC.

The rearrangement joins TRBV5-6 to TRBJ2-5; 11 nucleotides match TRBD2. Germline V gives CDR1 SGHDT, CDR2 YYEEEE. The CDR3 has 15 amino acids. Trimming removed 5 bases from V and 12 bases from J; junction bases left unmatched: 15. CDR3 sequence reads: CASRTGTSGQRSEYF. CDR3 nucleotides: TGTGCCAGCAGAACCGGGACTAGCGGACAAAGGAGCGAGTACTTC.

The CDR3 sequence: CASSKEVGVGPQHF. CDR3 coding DNA: TGTGCCAGCAGCAAAGAGGTAGGGGTCGGCCCCCAGCATTTT. The chain combines TRBV6-5 with TRBJ1-5, with D possibly matching TRBD1 (5 bases). This CDR3 region has 14 residues. Germline assignment: CDR1 MNHEY and CDR2 SVGAGI. The V end was cut by 6 bases, the J end by 10 bases, with 19 bases between.

The V and J genes are TRBV4-1 and TRBJ2-1, with 9 bases matching TRBD2. Per the germline V gene, CDR1 is MGHRA and CDR2 is YSYEKL. V trimming: 6 bases; J trimming: 5 bases; junction bases outside the gene matches: 5. This CDR3 comprises 14 residues. CDR3 DNA sequence: TGCGCCAGCAGGCGGCTAGCGGGGCACAATGAGCAGTTCTTC. It specifies CASRRLAGHNEQFF.

This chain joins TRBV18 and TRBJ2-7; D possibly corresponds to TRBD2 (6 bases). The CDR3 is 15 residues long. From germline, CDR1 is KGHSH and CDR2 LQKENI. Between the trimmed V and J ends, which lost 6 bases and 2 bases, there was a span of 17 bases. The CDR3 coding sequence is TGTGCCAGCTCGGAGGGAGCAGGGCGAACCTACGAGCAGTACTTC. The encoded protein is CASSEGAGRTYEQYF.